Following are 16 T cell receptor beta chains from one sample sequenced in a study of shared clonotypes between healthy human individuals. The protocol was immunoSEQ multiplex PCR, while the TCRdb copy is restricted to in-frame clones and leaves out a portion. The repertoire holds approximately 2,000,000 clones, around 92% seen once, with more than 0.35% in the top ten. Sequencing was done on a sample of naive CD4+ T cells from PBMCs. Subset described: CD45RA+ positively selected. These receptors were collected from a man aged 18 to 35 in good health. Some clones in this sample may be carry-over from other donors' samples.

This rearrangement joins TRBV9 to TRBJ2-1; D is unclear. Between the trimmed V and J ends, which lost 3 bases and 7 bases, there was a span of 20 bases. The length of the CDR3 is 16 residues. Germline lookup yields CDR1 SGDLS and CDR2 YYNGEE. The CDR3 coding sequence is TGTGCCAGCAGCGGATACTCGAGCAAGGGTACAAATGAGCAGTTCTTC. This gives the protein CASSGYSSKGTNEQFF.

CDR3 sequence reads: CASSGGTGYGYTF. CDR3 nucleotide sequence: TGTGCCAGCAGTGGAGGGACAGGCTATGGCTACACCTTC. The chain links TRBV6-4 to TRBJ1-2; 8 nucleotides agree with TRBD1. This CDR3 region has 13 residues. J gave up 4 bases and V 4 bases, and 2 bases lay outside the gene matches. Germline V lookup: CDR1 MRHNA, CDR2 SNTAGT.

This clone was detected once. The sample contains more than one DNA sequence encoding this CDR3. V is TRBV25-1 and J is TRBJ1-4; 9 nucleotides agree with TRBD1. Germline lookup yields CDR1 MGHDK and CDR2 SYGVNS. CDR3 length: 14 residues. V shed 6 bases and J 8 bases; nucleotides not matched to a gene: 7. CDR3 sequence reads: CASRQTGGGEKLFF. CDR3 nucleotides: TGTGCCAGCAGACAGACAGGGGGGGGCGAAAAACTGTTTTTT.

This clone was counted once. The junction departs from germline at one end; a sequencing error may be responsible. The chain uses TRBV4-1 and TRBJ2-6, with D tentatively TRBD1 (5 bases). Looked up from germline, CDR1 is MGHRA and CDR2 is YSYEKL. The CDR3 contains 11 residues. Written as DNA, the CDR3 is TGCGCCAGCAGCCAAGTGAGTAGACAGTCTTTC. Protein product: CASSQVSRQSF.

The chain employs TRBV25-1 and TRBJ2-1, with 8 positions matching TRBD1. CDR1 is MGHDK, CDR2 SYGVNS, per germline. The junction had 11 bases not matched to a gene; V was cut back by 7 bases and J by 6 bases. There are 15 residues in the CDR3. Here the CDR3 reads CASMKNGQGANEQFF. The CDR3 DNA reads as TGTGCCAGCATGAAGAACGGGCAGGGGGCCAATGAGCAGTTCTTC.

This clone was seen a single time. The chain combines TRBV30 with TRBJ2-3; D might be TRBD2 (6 bases). This CDR3 is 17 amino acids long. Between the trimmed V and J ends, which lost 0 bases and 6 bases, there was a span of 22 bases. The germline gives CDR1 GTSNPN, CDR2 SVGIG (reference sequence). CDR3 DNA: TGTGCCTGGAGTGTAGCCTCTAGGGCACTCCGGGGGGATACGCAGTATTTT. Amino acid sequence: CAWSVASRALRGDTQYF.

This clone was seen a single time. The V call is TRBV13, the J call TRBJ2-7, with D possibly being TRBD1 (5 bases). V gave up 5 bases and J gave up 0 bases, with 11 bases separating them. Germline V gene lookup returns CDR1 PRHDT and CDR2 FYEKMQ (reference sequence). The CDR3 is 14 amino acids. This chain's CDR3 is CASSTDRNSYEQYF. The CDR3 nucleotides read TGTGCCAGCAGCACCGACAGAAACTCCTACGAGCAGTACTTC.

The J gene is TRBJ1-2, the V gene TRBV7-3; 8 bases match TRBD1. CDR1 and CDR2 from the germline V gene are SGHTA and FQGTGA. Trimming at V came to 5 bases and at J to 11 bases, leaving 10 bases not matched to a gene. The CDR3 sequence is 13 residues long. CDR3 sequence reads: CASSITGGGRYTF. The CDR3 bases are TGTGCCAGCAGCATTACAGGGGGTGGCAGGTACACCTTC. Combining the CDR3 with reference TRBV7-3 and TRBJ1-2 gives the whole variable domain GAGVSQTPSNKVTEKGKYVELRCDPISGHTALYWYRQSLGQGPEFLIYFQGTGAADDSGLPNDRFFAVRPEGSVSTLKIQRTERGDSAVYLCASSITGGGRYTFGSGTRLTVV.

The CDR3 bases are TGTGCCAGCAGCCGAGGACACTATGGCTACACCTTC. This translates into CASSRGHYGYTF. The chain carries TRBV6-5 and TRBJ1-2; D remains unclear. The germline gives CDR1 MNHEY, CDR2 SVGAGI. The CDR3 has 12 amino acids. V gave up 6 bases and J gave up 3 bases, with 8 bases separating them.

The chain employs TRBV7-2 and TRBJ2-7, with D possibly matching TRBD2 (6 bases). Trimming shortened V by 1 base and J by 2 bases, and 12 bases separated the two germline ends. Germline assignment: CDR1 SGHTA and CDR2 FQGNSA. This CDR3 comprises 15 residues. CDR3 DNA: TGTGCCAGCAGCTTAGGTCTAGCGAGGGCCTACGAGCAGTACTTC. Amino acids: CASSLGLARAYEQYF.

This rearrangement joins TRBV28 to TRBJ1-5; no firm D call. This CDR3 has 13 residues. Germline CDR1 reads MDHEN; CDR2 reads SYDVKM. Trimming cost V 5 bases and J 2 bases, with 7 bases left between them. This CDR3 reads CASSERGNQPQHF. The CDR3 DNA reads TGTGCCAGCAGTGAGAGGGGCAATCAGCCCCAGCATTTT. The complete variable domain, with remaining parts taken from reference TRBV28 and TRBJ1-5, reads DVKVTQSSRYLVKRTGEKVFLECVQDMDHENMFWYRQDPGLGLRLIYFSYDVKMKEKGDIPEGYSVSREKKERFSLILESASTNQTSMYLCASSERGNQPQHFGDGTRLSIL.

Concerning this clone: Other DNA sequences of this sample code for an identical CDR3. The chain links TRBV6-1 to TRBJ2-7; TRBD2 might be the D (6 bases). Trimming took off 2 bases at V and 7 bases at J, with 15 bases between the two ends. Germline V gene sequence: CDR1 MNHNS, CDR2 SASEGT. There are 14 residues in the CDR3. The chain's CDR3 is CASSEREIGLEQYF. CDR3 coding DNA: TGTGCCAGCAGTGAACGGGAGATCGGGCTTGAGCAGTACTTC.

The chain uses TRBV30 and TRBJ1-4, with 8 bases aligning to TRBD1. The CDR3 runs 13 residues. The germline gives CDR1 GTSNPN, CDR2 SVGIG (reference sequence). V trimming: 8 bases; J trimming: 3 bases; junction bases outside the gene matches: 5. The CDR3 DNA sequence: TGTGCCGGAACGACAGGGGCTAATGAAAAACTGTTTTTT. This gives the protein CAGTTGANEKLFF.

This rearrangement joins TRBV28 to TRBJ1-5; 7 nucleotides agree with TRBD1. CDR1 and CDR2 from the germline V gene are MDHEN and SYDVKM. After removal of 4 bases from V and 7 bases from J, the junction contained 19 bases not matched to a gene. This CDR3 has 18 residues. CDR3 sequence reads: CASSSPRQGVRGDQPQHF. The CDR3, as DNA: TGTGCCAGCAGTTCCCCAAGACAGGGAGTACGAGGGGACCAGCCCCAGCATTTT.

V is TRBV5-4 and J is TRBJ1-3, with D unclear. The CDR3 sequence is 14 residues long. The V gene lost 3 bases and the J gene lost 3 bases, with 10 bases spanning the gap. Germline V lookup: CDR1 SGHNT, CDR2 YYREEE (reference sequence). Written as DNA, the CDR3 is TGTGCCAGCAGCTCAAGGATGGGTGGAAACACCATATATTTT. It specifies CASSSRMGGNTIYF.

The chain uses TRBV28 and TRBJ2-1; 9 bases fit TRBD2. With 1 base clipped from V and 7 bases from J, the junction kept 8 bases outside the gene matches. This CDR3 comprises 16 residues. The germline V gene encodes CDR1 MDHEN and CDR2 SYDVKM. The CDR3 nucleotides read TGTGCCAGCAGTTTATTAGGGCGGGAGGGCCGTAATGAGCAGTTCTTC. It specifies CASSLLGREGRNEQFF.